The 18 T cell receptor beta chains presented below share a single source sample, sequenced in a study of Ad26.COV2.S vaccination and SARS-CoV-2 variants. TCRdb's copy holds only in-frame clones and misses some; the assay was immunoSEQ multiplex PCR. Of about 430,000 clones listed, approximately 92% are singletons. Treatment reported: some 20 received Ad26.COV2.S at low or high dose, single or two shots; 5 received placebo; per-sample allocation not given. Samples analyzed were those drawn on day 63 after the first vaccine or placebo injection. Sequenced here: peripheral blood, sampled in a trial of Ad26.COV2.S vaccine versus placebo. The receptors stem from a person aged 18-60 years who received the Ad26.COV2.S COVID-19 vaccine or a placebo.

This clone is a singleton in its sample. The chain couples TRBV7-2 to TRBJ2-3; 7 nucleotides align to TRBD2. Germline V CDR1 and CDR2: SGHTA, FQGNSA. After removal of 4 bases from V and 3 bases from J, the junction contained 7 bases not matched to a gene. This CDR3 has 15 amino acids. CDR3 in amino acids: CASSSTSSRTDTQYF. In DNA form, the CDR3 reads TGTGCCAGCAGCTCGACTAGCTCAAGGACAGATACGCAGTATTTT.

The gene calls are TRBV6-2 or TRBV6-3 and TRBJ1-1; D remains ambiguous. Germline values: CDR1 MNHEY, CDR2 SVGEGT. V lost 4 bases and J lost 10, with 13 bases in between. This CDR3 spans 12 amino acids. The CDR3 bases are TGTGCCAGCAGTTCATACTTCATTGGAGCTTTCTTT. Protein sequence: CASSSYFIGAFF.

This chain uses TRBV27 with TRBJ2-1; D is possibly TRBD2 (5 bases). Germline V gene data show CDR1 as MNHEY and CDR2 as SMNVEV (reference sequence). V lost 8 bases to trimming and J lost 0 bases, with 11 bases between them. The CDR3 consists of 14 residues. Here the CDR3 reads CASSGLSSYNEQFF. The CDR3, as DNA: TGTGCCAGCTCAGGACTTAGCTCCTACAATGAGCAGTTCTTC.

The chain couples TRBV30 to TRBJ2-3, with TRBD2 as a possible D gene (5 bases). The V end lost 0 bases, the J end lost 11 bases, and 12 bases lay between the germline ends. Germline lookup yields CDR1 GTSNPN and CDR2 SVGIG (reference sequence). This CDR3 has 12 residues. The CDR3: CAWSVRTGEQYF. The CDR3 DNA sequence: TGTGCCTGGAGTGTACGGACCGGGGAGCAGTATTTT.

The chain joins TRBV6-5 to TRBJ2-1, with 7 bases that match TRBD1. The CDR3 loop spans 13 amino acids. Germline V gene sequence: CDR1 MNHEY, CDR2 SVGAGI. The V and J ends lost 5 bases and 8 bases, in that order; junction bases with no gene match: 6. The CDR3, as DNA: TGTGCCAGCAGTAGGGGGCCCCCGGATGAGCAGTTCTTC. This translates into CASSRGPPDEQFF.

In regard to this clone: A junction end diverges from the germline sequence, so it may reflect a read error. The chain is built from TRBV18 and TRBJ2-7, with 11 bases matching TRBD2. This CDR3 has 16 residues. Germline assignment: CDR1 KGHSH and CDR2 LQKENI. The CDR3 reads CASSPRLAGPSHEQYF. In DNA form, the CDR3 reads TGTGCCAGCTCACCTCGACTAGCGGGACCCTCCCACGAGCAGTACTTC.

The chain recombines TRBV6-1 with TRBJ1-5, with a tentative D call TRBD1 (6 bases). The V gene's germline CDR1 is MNHNS and CDR2 SASEGT. This CDR3 has 16 residues. Between the trimmed V and J ends, which lost 2 bases and 8 bases, there was a span of 19 bases. CDR3 loop: CASSESRTAGWKPQHF. The CDR3 DNA reads as TGTGCCAGCAGTGAAAGCCGGACAGCCGGATGGAAGCCCCAGCATTTT.

This clone showed up just a few times. The CDR3 loop reads CASSPRQARGEPQHF. The CDR3 bases are TGTGCCAGCTCACCAAGGCAGGCTAGGGGGGAGCCCCAGCATTTT. The V gene is TRBV18, the J gene TRBJ1-5; D perhaps matches TRBD1 (6 bases). Germline CDR1 reads KGHSH; CDR2 reads LQKENI. The CDR3 runs 15 residues. V gave up 2 bases and J gave up 8 bases, with 16 bases separating them.

This chain uses TRBV9 with TRBJ2-1, with D perhaps TRBD2 (5 bases). Deletions cut 0 bases from V and 7 bases from J, with 14 bases between. The length of the CDR3 is 15 residues. The germline V gene has CDR1 SGDLS and CDR2 YYNGEE. CDR3 residues: CASSVGTLGRNEQFF. The CDR3 DNA sequence: TGTGCCAGCAGCGTAGGTACACTAGGTCGTAATGAGCAGTTCTTC.

V and J are TRBV7-2 and TRBJ1-2; tentatively, D is TRBD1 (5 bases). V was shortened by 7 bases and J by 8 bases, with 17 bases between the two germline ends. CDR1 is SGHTA, CDR2 FQGNSA, per germline. The CDR3 sequence is 13 residues long. The CDR3 DNA reads TGTGCCAGCACCAATCCCCTGGGGGTCGGCTACACCTTC. This translates into CASTNPLGVGYTF.

The chain combines TRBV19 with TRBJ1-5; TRBD1 is a possible D gene (6 bases). With 2 bases removed from V and 2 bases from J, the gap between germline ends came to 13 bases. From germline, CDR1 is LNHDA and CDR2 SQIVND (reference sequence). The CDR3 spans 16 residues. The CDR3 protein is CASSIIRDIGNQPQHF. In DNA, the CDR3 is TGTGCCAGTAGTATAATCCGGGACATAGGCAATCAGCCCCAGCATTTT.

The chain has TRBV5-4 and TRBJ2-2, with TRBD1 matching 9 bases. J was trimmed by 6 bases and V by 0 bases; bases with no gene match: 0. This CDR3 spans 14 amino acids. The germline gives CDR1 SGHNT, CDR2 YYREEE (reference sequence). The CDR3 region has the DNA TGTGCCAGCAGCTTGGGACAGGGGGCCGGGGAGCTGTTTTTT. This encodes CASSLGQGAGELFF. The entire variable domain, with the rest obtained from reference TRBV5-4 and TRBJ2-2, is as follows: ETGVTQSPTHLIKTRGQQVTLRCSSQSGHNTVSWYQQALGQGPQFIFQYYREEENGRGNFPPRFSGLQFPNYSSELNVNALELDDSALYLCASSLGQGAGELFFGEGSRLTVL.

This clone occurred once. This chain joins TRBV5-1 and TRBJ2-2; D remains unclear. V was cut by 4 bases and J by 0 bases, with 10 bases left in between. Germline values: CDR1 SGHRS, CDR2 YFSETQ. CDR3 length: 15 amino acids. CDR3 protein: CASSRVPPNTGELFF. CDR3 bases: TGCGCCAGCAGCCGGGTCCCACCGAACACCGGGGAGCTGTTTTTT. The whole variable domain, remainder taken from reference TRBV5-1 and TRBJ2-2, is KAGVTQTPRYLIKTRGQQVTLSCSPISGHRSVSWYQQTPGQGLQFLFEYFSETQRNKGNFPGRFSGRQFSNSRSEMNVSTLELGDSALYLCASSRVPPNTGELFFGEGSRLTVL.

V is TRBV7-9 and J is TRBJ2-1; tentative D call: TRBD1 (5 bases). The CDR3 has 13 amino acids. Germline loops: CDR1 SEHNR, CDR2 FQNEAQ (reference sequence). V was shortened by 1 base and J by 8 bases, with 9 bases between the two germline ends. The CDR3 bases are TGTGCCAGCAGCTTAGGGGGCATAGATGAGCAGTTCTTC. Protein sequence: CASSLGGIDEQFF.

The CDR3 DNA follows: TGTGCCAGCAGTTCCCTTGGCAACACCGGGGAGCTGTTTTTT. This codes for CASSSLGNTGELFF. The chain joins TRBV6-5 to TRBJ2-2; no clear D gene. In germline, CDR1 is MNHEY, CDR2 SVGAGI. Trimming cost V 4 bases and J 2 bases, with 8 bases left between them. CDR3 length equals 14 residues.

The chain links TRBV28 to TRBJ2-2, with unresolved D. The CDR3 runs to 14 residues. The germline CDR1 and CDR2 sequences are MDHEN and SYDVKM. Trimming stripped 6 bases from V and 1 base from J, with 9 bases between. The CDR3 sequence: CASRPLENTGELFF. The CDR3 DNA follows: TGTGCCAGCAGACCACTCGAGAACACCGGGGAGCTGTTTTTT.

The genes are TRBV3-1 (or the pseudogene TRBV3-2) and TRBJ2-7; 9 bases map to TRBD2. Germline V gene data show CDR1 as LGHDT and CDR2 as YNNKEL (reference sequence). The CDR3 consists of 15 residues. The V and J ends lost 0 bases and 4 bases, in that order; junction bases with no gene match: 4. This CDR3 reads CASSQDKREVYEQYF. The CDR3 DNA reads as TGTGCCAGCAGCCAAGATAAGCGGGAGGTATACGAGCAGTACTTC.

This chain uses TRBV5-1 with TRBJ2-1; D is possibly TRBD2 (6 bases). The germline V gene encodes CDR1 SGHRS and CDR2 YFSETQ. Trimming shortened V by 0 bases and J by 0 bases, and 13 bases separated the two germline ends. This CDR3 spans 17 amino acids. CDR3 coding DNA: TGCGCCAGCAGCTTGGAGGTGGGACTCAGCTCCTACAATGAGCAGTTCTTC. Translated: CASSLEVGLSSYNEQFF.